In its sample, the clone carrying this T cell receptor beta chain was seen a few times. Its antigen is unidentified. The germline CDR1 and CDR2 sequences are LGHNA and YSLEER. The CDR3 extends over 14 amino acids. V lost 0 bases and J 7 bases, leaving 13 bases between the germline ends. This sample is drawn from a study of T-cell reconstitution after alpha-beta-depleted transplantation in children. Unique molecular identifiers were incorporated into the prepared TCRbeta library. One entry per CDR3 protein results from TCRdb running MiXCR on the PCR reads. The data hold around 200,000 distinct CDR3 sequences, with roughly 9.1% observed a single time. The study's findings and limits: Several hundred graft clones that had expanded were reportedly the source of alpha-beta T cells about two months after transplant. The authors attributed T-cell counts and diversity one year after transplant mostly to newly produced T cells.

Here the sequenced sample was PBMCs, mostly from graft donor cells, taken 360 days after TCRalphabeta/CD19-depleted stem cell transplant. This chain joins TRBV4-3 and TRBJ2-7; D gene uncertain. This receptor was identified in a male patient between 2 and 15 years old who had a stem cell transplant for acute myeloid leukemia, so the T cells may come from the graft donor. In DNA form, the CDR3 reads TGCGCCAGCAGCCAAGATTTCGGAATGTGGGAGCAGTACTTC. Translated, it gives CASSQDFGMWEQYF.